These 30 T cell receptor beta chains originate from one sample sequenced in a study of blood T cell repertoires in COVID-19. Clones were read by immunoSEQ multiplex PCR, and TCRdb kept only the in-frame ones, dropping some. The top ten clones hold under 2% of a sample with about 160,000 clones, just over 90% of them seen once. Sequencing input: peripheral blood. The receptors originated from a woman aged 55 to 70 with COVID-19, enrolled during active disease.

The chain joins TRBV6-5 to TRBJ1-1; 8 bases are a match to TRBD1. CDR1 is MNHEY, CDR2 SVGAGI, per germline. The length of the CDR3 is 14 residues. V dropped 6 bases and J dropped 3; count of bases not matched to a gene: 6. For the CDR3, the DNA is TGTGCCAGCAGGGACAGGGACCATTACACTGAAGCTTTCTTT. Translating gives CASRDRDHYTEAFF.

The rearrangement joins TRBV6-5 to TRBJ2-3; 8 bases fit TRBD2. Per the germline V gene, CDR1 is MNHEY and CDR2 is SVGAGI. V lost 5 bases to trimming and J lost 4 bases; unmatched junction nucleotides: 5. CDR3 length: 14 amino acids. DNA of the CDR3: TGTGCCAGCAGTCGTCCGGGACTAGCAGATACGCAGTATTTT. It yields the protein CASSRPGLADTQYF.

This clone was observed a few times. The chain joins TRBV3-1 (or the pseudogene TRBV3-2) to TRBJ1-4; D is ambiguous. The CDR3 sequence is 14 residues long. Trimming cost V 1 base and J 0 bases, with 3 bases left between them. Germline assignment: CDR1 LGHDT and CDR2 YNNKEL (reference sequence). The CDR3 DNA follows: TGTGCCAGCAGCCAAGGTACAACTAATGAAAAACTGTTTTTT. This encodes CASSQGTTNEKLFF.

This clone was recorded once. The chain joins TRBV30 to TRBJ1-5; a possible D gene is TRBD1 (6 bases). The germline gives CDR1 GTSNPN, CDR2 SVGIG (reference sequence). V was clipped by 0 bases and J by 6 bases, with 15 bases between them. This CDR3 region has 15 residues. Here the CDR3 reads CAWSVRLGGGQPQHF. As DNA, the CDR3 is TGTGCCTGGAGTGTACGTCTAGGGGGGGGTCAGCCCCAGCATTTT.

The V gene is TRBV9, the J gene TRBJ2-1, with D tentatively TRBD2 (6 bases). Deletions cut 0 bases from V and 4 bases from J, with 11 bases between. The CDR3 length is 15 residues. Per germline, CDR1 SGDLS and CDR2 YYNGEE. The CDR3 sequence is CASSVAPEGYNEQFF. CDR3 DNA: TGTGCCAGCAGCGTAGCTCCGGAGGGATACAATGAGCAGTTCTTC.

The V and J genes are TRBV7-2 and TRBJ2-3, with 7 bases identical to TRBD2. The ends lost 6 bases at V and 1 base at J; junction bases unmatched: 1. The CDR3 sequence is 13 residues long. Looked up from germline, CDR1 is SGHTA and CDR2 is FQGNSA. CDR3 protein: CASRGGGTDTQYF. CDR3 coding DNA: TGTGCCAGCAGGGGAGGGGGCACAGATACGCAGTATTTT.

V and J are TRBV12-5 and TRBJ1-1; no firm D call. This CDR3 spans 13 amino acids. Germline CDR1 and CDR2: LGHNT and FRNRAP. The V and J ends lost 2 bases and 1 base respectively, with 5 bases between them. CDR3 bases: TGTGCTAGTGGTTTGTCCGGGAACACTGAAGCTTTCTTT. This translates into CASGLSGNTEAFF.

The genes are TRBV18 and TRBJ1-1, with TRBD1 matching over 8 bases. The germline V gene has CDR1 KGHSH and CDR2 LQKENI. Trimming cost V 6 bases and J 10 bases; bases outside gene matches: 10. This CDR3 contains 13 residues. The CDR3 loop reads CASSPDRAWGAFF. In DNA, the CDR3 is TGTGCCAGCTCCCCGGACAGGGCCTGGGGAGCTTTCTTT.

The chain employs TRBV27 and TRBJ1-2, with 7 nucleotides matching TRBD1. With V trimmed by 1 base and J by 4 bases, 9 bases remained unmatched. The CDR3 contains 16 residues. The germline CDR1 and CDR2 sequences are MNHEY and SMNVEV (reference sequence). The CDR3 loop reads CASSLYLPRGTYGYTF. The CDR3 nucleotides read TGTGCCAGCAGTTTATACCTCCCCAGGGGGACCTATGGCTACACCTTC.

For the CDR3, the DNA is TGTGCCAGCAGCTTAGGGGTCTTGGGTTTGGGGAAGGGGAAATACGAGCAGTACTTC. Translated: CASSLGVLGLGKGKYEQYF. The V call is TRBV11-2, the J call TRBJ2-7; TRBD1 is a possible D gene (5 bases). V dropped 1 base and J dropped 4 bases, with 26 bases sitting between them. Per the germline V gene, CDR1 is SGHAT and CDR2 is FQNNGV. The CDR3 consists of 19 residues. Full variable domain (remainder filled in from reference TRBV11-2 and TRBJ2-7): EAGVAQSPRYKIIEKRQSVAFWCNPISGHATLYWYQQILGQGPKLLIQFQNNGVVDDSQLPKDRFSAERLKGVDSTLKIQPAKLEDSAVYLCASSLGVLGLGKGKYEQYFGPGTRLTVT.

The rearrangement joins TRBV20-1 to TRBJ2-3, with TRBD2 as a possible D gene (5 bases). The CDR3 contains 17 residues. Germline V gene data show CDR1 as DFQATT and CDR2 as SNEGSKA (reference sequence). With 3 bases removed from V and 1 base from J, the gap between germline ends came to 20 bases. CDR3 bases: TGCAGTGCTAGTCCCCAGAGACTAACGGCCGGCACAGATACGCAGTATTTT. Its protein is CSASPQRLTAGTDTQYF.

This clone was seen a single time. The chain joins TRBV4-3 to TRBJ2-1; D perhaps matches TRBD2 (5 bases). Germline assignment: CDR1 LGHNA and CDR2 YSLEER. The CDR3 is made up of 15 amino acids. With 4 bases removed from V and 0 bases from J, the gap between germline ends came to 10 bases. The CDR3 DNA is TGCGCCAGCAGCCGAGGAGGAAACTCCTACAATGAGCAGTTCTTC. Translating gives CASSRGGNSYNEQFF.

The chain combines TRBV4-3 with TRBJ2-7; unclear D gene. The CDR3 sequence is 14 residues long. Germline loops: CDR1 LGHNA, CDR2 YSLEER. With 2 bases removed from V and 2 bases from J, the gap between germline ends came to 10 bases. The CDR3 DNA reads TGCGCCAGCAGCCAACTAGAACATCCCTACGAGCAGTACTTC. This sequence encodes CASSQLEHPYEQYF.

This chain uses TRBV9 with TRBJ2-3, with a possible D match to TRBD1 (5 bases). Per the germline V gene, CDR1 is SGDLS and CDR2 is YYNGEE. V gave up 0 bases and J gave up 0 bases, with 8 bases separating them. CDR3 length: 15 residues. CDR3 sequence reads: CASSVVQGSTDTQYF. CDR3 DNA: TGTGCCAGCAGCGTAGTCCAGGGAAGCACAGATACGCAGTATTTT.

V and J are TRBV10-3 and TRBJ1-6; TRBD1 aligns across 8 bases. The V gene's germline CDR1 is ENHRY and CDR2 SYGVKD. The CDR3 has 14 residues. The V segment lost 9 bases and the J segment 10 bases; nucleotides outside the gene matches: 11. The CDR3 region has the DNA TGTGCCATTTCTTTGCAGGGGGCCGGGTCACCCCTCCACTTT. Translating it yields CAISLQGAGSPLHF.

The genes are TRBV29-1 and TRBJ1-1; a possible D gene is TRBD1 (5 bases). From germline, CDR1 is SQVTM and CDR2 ANQGSEA. CDR3 length equals 14 residues. Trimming took 4 bases from V and 2 from J, leaving 14 bases between them. This chain's CDR3 is CSVVDGTFNTEAFF. Written as DNA, the CDR3 is TGCAGCGTTGTGGATGGGACTTTTAACACTGAAGCTTTCTTT.

The genes are TRBV6-2 or TRBV6-3 and TRBJ1-2, with 8 bases aligning to TRBD1. The germline CDR1 and CDR2 sequences are MNHEY and SVGEGT. This CDR3 region has 16 residues. J gave up 4 bases and V 6 bases, and 13 bases lay outside the gene matches. CDR3 nucleotide sequence: TGTGCCAGCAGCACCTACAGGGGGGTGTTTGCCTATGGCTACACCTTC. This gives the protein CASSTYRGVFAYGYTF.

In its sample, this clone was seen a few times. The same CDR3 can be traced to other DNA sequences in this sample. V is TRBV4-1 and J is TRBJ2-7, with D possibly matching TRBD1 (5 bases). V lost 3 bases to trimming and J lost 2 bases, with 11 bases between them. The CDR3 runs 14 residues. Germline V CDR1 and CDR2: MGHRA, YSYEKL. CDR3 in DNA: TGCGCCAGCAGCCAGGGGCCAGGGACCTACGAGCAGTACTTC. This codes for CASSQGPGTYEQYF.

The CDR3, as DNA: TGTGCCAGCAGCCAAGGGACTGCCGAGCAGTACTTC. Translation gives CASSQGTAEQYF. The chain joins TRBV4-2 to TRBJ2-7; D possibly corresponds to TRBD2 (5 bases). In germline, CDR1 is LGHNA, CDR2 YNFKEQ. The CDR3 is made up of 12 amino acids. V was trimmed by 1 base and J by 6 bases, leaving 7 bases between them.

This chain joins TRBV3-1 (or the pseudogene TRBV3-2) and TRBJ1-5; no firm D call. Germline V lookup: CDR1 LGHDT, CDR2 YNNKEL (reference sequence). The germline V and J ends were trimmed by 1 base and 4 bases, with 8 bases remaining between them. CDR3 length: 14 amino acids. The CDR3 sequence: CASSQGTRNQPQHF. In nucleotides, the CDR3 is TGTGCCAGCAGCCAAGGAACGAGGAATCAGCCCCAGCATTTT.

J is TRBJ1-3 and V is TRBV7-8; D not certain. This CDR3 is built from 19 residues. Germline V gene data show CDR1 as SGHVS and CDR2 as FQNEAQ. Trimming stripped 2 bases from V and 0 bases from J, with 20 bases between. The DNA for the CDR3 is TGTGCCAGCAGCTTAAACGCATACAGTTCGGCCATCTCTGGAAACACCATATATTTT. Translated: CASSLNAYSSAISGNTIYF.

This clone was observed a handful of times. The chain carries TRBV5-1 and TRBJ1-3, with D perhaps matching TRBD1 (5 bases). This CDR3 has 16 residues. Looked up from germline, CDR1 is SGHRS and CDR2 is YFSETQ. V lost 0 bases, J lost 6 bases, and 16 bases lay in between. Here the CDR3 reads CASSLAGAARANTIYF. CDR3 sequence (DNA): TGCGCCAGCAGCTTGGCTGGGGCCGCTAGAGCAAACACCATATATTTT.

The chain links TRBV9 to TRBJ2-7, with 10 nucleotides matching TRBD1. The CDR3 contains 16 residues. Germline CDR1 SGDLS, CDR2 YYNGEE. V gave up 3 bases and J gave up 2 bases; unmatched junction bases: 8. CDR3 residues: CASSASRDRGTYEQYF. Here the CDR3 DNA reads TGTGCCAGCAGCGCGTCCCGGGACAGGGGCACCTACGAGCAGTACTTC. Full variable domain (missing parts from reference TRBV9 and TRBJ2-7): DSGVTQTPKHLITATGQRVTLRCSPRSGDLSVYWYQQSLDQGLQFLIQYYNGEERAKGNILERFSAQQFPDLHSELNLSSLELGDSALYFCASSASRDRGTYEQYFGPGTRLTVT.

Here the CDR3 reads CASRLTRLMNTEAFF. In DNA, the CDR3 is TGTGCCAGCAGACTTACACGACTGATGAACACTGAAGCTTTCTTT. The rearrangement uses TRBV21-1 and TRBJ1-1. TRBV21-1 is a documented pseudogene. This CDR3 has 15 residues.

This chain joins TRBV12-5 and TRBJ2-1; 7 bases fit TRBD2. The CDR3 runs to 19 residues. With V trimmed by 0 bases and J by 0 bases, 11 bases remained unmatched. Germline V gives CDR1 LGHNT, CDR2 FRNRAP. As DNA, the CDR3 is TGTGCTAGTGGTTTGGTTCAATGGGCGGGGGAGAGCTCCTACAATGAGCAGTTCTTC. Its translation is CASGLVQWAGESSYNEQFF.

CDR3 sequence (DNA): TGCGCCAGCAGCCCGAATAGGGGGCGCGGAGAGACCCAGTACTTC. This gives the protein CASSPNRGRGETQYF. The J gene is TRBJ2-5, the V gene TRBV4-3, with 7 bases lining up with TRBD1. Germline V gene lookup returns CDR1 LGHNA and CDR2 YSLEER. The CDR3 loop spans 15 amino acids. V shed 4 bases, J shed 4 bases, and the junction held 9 bases outside the gene matches.

This sequence joins TRBV9 and TRBJ1-4; D may be TRBD1 (5 bases). With 3 bases removed from V and 3 bases from J, the gap between germline ends came to 12 bases. This CDR3 has 15 residues. Germline CDR1 and CDR2: SGDLS and YYNGEE. DNA of the CDR3: TGTGCCAGCAGCGCCGGACAAGCGCCTAATGAAAAACTGTTTTTT. This codes for CASSAGQAPNEKLFF.

The chain is built from TRBV5-1 and TRBJ1-2; D is perhaps TRBD1 (6 bases). This CDR3 is built from 14 residues. Between the trimmed V and J ends, which lost 4 bases and 10 bases, there was a span of 20 bases. Germline V CDR1 and CDR2: SGHRS, YFSETQ. The CDR3 sequence: CASSLGTSAKDYTF. As DNA, the CDR3 is TGCGCCAGCAGCCTCGGGACATCGGCTAAGGACTACACCTTC.

The genes are TRBV5-1 and TRBJ1-6, with 9 bases matching TRBD1. V lost 0 bases, J lost 8 bases, and 3 bases stayed unmatched. The CDR3 length is 15 residues. Germline V gives CDR1 SGHRS, CDR2 YFSETQ. In DNA form, the CDR3 reads TGCGCCAGCAGCTTGGTGGGACAGGGTTATTCACCCCTCCACTTT. Amino acids: CASSLVGQGYSPLHF.

CDR3 loop: CASSGQGDQPQHF. In nucleotides, the CDR3 is TGCGCCAGCAGCGGACAGGGGGATCAGCCCCAGCATTTT. This chain connects TRBV4-1 to TRBJ1-5; 10 positions match TRBD1. Germline values: CDR1 MGHRA, CDR2 YSYEKL. The V and J ends lost 5 bases and 5 bases, in that order; junction bases with no gene match: 0. The CDR3 totals 13 residues.